This T cell receptor beta chain emerged from a study of read filtering for tumor transcriptome and immune sequencing. Study-level information: After DNase treatment, RNA was made into whole-transcriptome libraries. RNA-seq yielded only roughly 75 to 1273 TCR reads, IR-seq about 3.5 to 10.27 million.

Molecular barcoded adaptors covering alpha/delta and beta/gamma chains were used on around 400 ng RNA. TCRdb re-called the reads with MiXCR, one entry per CDR3 protein. The sample records around 50,000 distinct CDR3 sequences, roughly 12% being singletons. Comment on this clonotype: This probably arose from a read error, given a far larger clone one base away.

Per germline, CDR1 SGDLS and CDR2 YYNGEE. The CDR3 has 15 amino acids. The V gene end was trimmed by 4 bases and the J gene end by 3 bases; junction bases not matched to a gene: 4. The genes are TRBV9 and TRBJ2-1; the match to TRBD1 covers 10 bases. The sequenced sample was a population of CD138-negative cells sorted from bone marrow. The clonotype originates from a donor at least 40 years old with multiple myeloma. In DNA form, the CDR3 reads TGTGCCAGCAGCCAGGACAGGGGGATCTACAATGAGCAGTTCTTC. This codes for CASSQDRGIYNEQFF. The full variable domain, rest sourced from reference TRBV9 and TRBJ2-1, is DSGVTQTPKHLITATGQRVTLRCSPRSGDLSVYWYQQSLDQGLQFLIQYYNGEERAKGNILERFSAQQFPDLHSELNLSSLELGDSALYFCASSQDRGIYNEQFFGPGTRLTVL.